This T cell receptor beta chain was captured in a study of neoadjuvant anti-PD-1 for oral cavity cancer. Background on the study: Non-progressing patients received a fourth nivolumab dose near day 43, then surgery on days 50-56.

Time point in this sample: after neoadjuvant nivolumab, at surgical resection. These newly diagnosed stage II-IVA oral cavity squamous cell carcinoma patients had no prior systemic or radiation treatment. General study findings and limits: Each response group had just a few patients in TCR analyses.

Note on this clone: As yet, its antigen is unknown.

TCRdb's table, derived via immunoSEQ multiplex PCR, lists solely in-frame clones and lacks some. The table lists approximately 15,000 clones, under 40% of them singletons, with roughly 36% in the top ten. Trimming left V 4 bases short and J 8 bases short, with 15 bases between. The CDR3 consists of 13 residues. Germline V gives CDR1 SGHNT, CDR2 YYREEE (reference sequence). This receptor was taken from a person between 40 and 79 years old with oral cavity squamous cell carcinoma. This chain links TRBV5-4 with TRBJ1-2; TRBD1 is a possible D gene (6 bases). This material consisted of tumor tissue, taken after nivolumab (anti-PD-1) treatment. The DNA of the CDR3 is TGTGCCAGCAGCCAGGGAGGGGGTAGAGGCTACACCTTC. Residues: CASSQGGGRGYTF.